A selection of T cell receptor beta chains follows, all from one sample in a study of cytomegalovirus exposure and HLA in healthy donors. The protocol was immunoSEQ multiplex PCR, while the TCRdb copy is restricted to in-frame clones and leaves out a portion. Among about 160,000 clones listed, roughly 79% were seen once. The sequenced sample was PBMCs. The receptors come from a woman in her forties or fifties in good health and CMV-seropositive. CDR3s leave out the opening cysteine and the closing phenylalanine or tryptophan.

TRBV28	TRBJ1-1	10	ASSEGPGKAF
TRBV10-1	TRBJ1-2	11	ASSDSAGVGYT
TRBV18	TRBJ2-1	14	ASSPPGGGHYNEQF
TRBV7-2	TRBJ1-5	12	ASSQGHRDQPQH
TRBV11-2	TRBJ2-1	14	ASSLGLAVLTGEQF
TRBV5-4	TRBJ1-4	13	ASSRGTVENEKLF
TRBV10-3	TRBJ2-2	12	AISGQGYTGELF
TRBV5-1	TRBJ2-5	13	ASSPGQGRGETQY
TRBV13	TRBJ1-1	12	ASSPRTFITEAF
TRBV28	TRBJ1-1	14	ASSSQGASLGTEAF